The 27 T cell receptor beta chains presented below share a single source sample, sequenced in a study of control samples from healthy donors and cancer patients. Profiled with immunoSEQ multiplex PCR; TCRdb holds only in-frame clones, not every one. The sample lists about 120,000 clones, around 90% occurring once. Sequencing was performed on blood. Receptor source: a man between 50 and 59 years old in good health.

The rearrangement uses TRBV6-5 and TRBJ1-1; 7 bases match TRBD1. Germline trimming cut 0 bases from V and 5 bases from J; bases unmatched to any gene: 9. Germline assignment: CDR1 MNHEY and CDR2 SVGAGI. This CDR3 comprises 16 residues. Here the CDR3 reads CASSYSSNRGMTEAFF. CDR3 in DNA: TGTGCCAGCAGTTACTCGTCTAACAGGGGAATGACTGAAGCTTTCTTT.

CDR3 DNA sequence: TGCGCCAGCAGCTCCCGACAGGGGAATACCAAAAACATTCAGTACTTC. It is translated as CASSSRQGNTKNIQYF. This sequence joins TRBV5-1 and TRBJ2-4, with TRBD1 identical over 8 bases. The CDR3 length is 16 residues. Germline V gene sequence: CDR1 SGHRS, CDR2 YFSETQ. V shed 3 bases and J 2 bases; nucleotides not matched to a gene: 7. Looking up the rest from reference TRBV5-1 and TRBJ2-4 gives the full variable domain: KAGVTQTPRYLIKTRGQQVTLSCSPISGHRSVSWYQQTPGQGLQFLFEYFSETQRNKGNFPGRFSGRQFSNSRSEMNVSTLELGDSALYLCASSSRQGNTKNIQYFGAGTRLSVL.

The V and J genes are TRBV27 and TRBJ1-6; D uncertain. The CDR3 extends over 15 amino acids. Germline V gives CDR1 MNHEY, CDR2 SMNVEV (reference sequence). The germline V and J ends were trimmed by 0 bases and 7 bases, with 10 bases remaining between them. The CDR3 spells CASSLSWQENSPLHF. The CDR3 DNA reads TGTGCCAGCAGTTTATCGTGGCAGGAAAATTCACCCCTCCACTTT.

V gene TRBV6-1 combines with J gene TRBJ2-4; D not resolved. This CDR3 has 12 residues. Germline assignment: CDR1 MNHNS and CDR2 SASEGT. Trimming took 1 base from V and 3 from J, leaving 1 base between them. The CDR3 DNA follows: TGTGCCAGCAGTGAAGGCAAAAACATTCAGTACTTC. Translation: CASSEGKNIQYF.

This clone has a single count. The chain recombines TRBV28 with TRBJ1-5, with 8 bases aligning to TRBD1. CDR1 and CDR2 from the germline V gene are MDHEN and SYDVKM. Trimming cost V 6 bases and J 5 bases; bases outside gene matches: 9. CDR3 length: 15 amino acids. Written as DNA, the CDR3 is TGTGCCAGCAGCCAGGACAGGGTGAGTTATCAGCCCCAGCATTTT. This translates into CASSQDRVSYQPQHF.

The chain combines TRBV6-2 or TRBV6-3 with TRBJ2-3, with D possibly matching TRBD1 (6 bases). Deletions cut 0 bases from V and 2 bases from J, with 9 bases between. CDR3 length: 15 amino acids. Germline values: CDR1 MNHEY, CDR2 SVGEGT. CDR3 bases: TGTGCCAGCAGTTACTCCGGGACAATCACAGATACGCAGTATTTT. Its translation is CASSYSGTITDTQYF.

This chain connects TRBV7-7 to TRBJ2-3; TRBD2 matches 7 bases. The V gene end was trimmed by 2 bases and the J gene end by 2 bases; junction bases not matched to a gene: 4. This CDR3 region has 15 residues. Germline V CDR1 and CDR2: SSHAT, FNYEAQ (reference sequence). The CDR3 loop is CASSLSGGTTDTQYF. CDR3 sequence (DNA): TGTGCCAGCAGCTTATCCGGGGGGACCACAGATACGCAGTATTTT.

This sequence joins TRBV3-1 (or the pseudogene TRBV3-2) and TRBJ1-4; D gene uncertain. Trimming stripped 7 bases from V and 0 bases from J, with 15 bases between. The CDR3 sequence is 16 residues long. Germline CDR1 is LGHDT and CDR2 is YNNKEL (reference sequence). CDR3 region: CASKRVFLATNEKLFF. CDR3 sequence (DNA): TGTGCCAGCAAGAGGGTGTTCCTTGCAACTAATGAAAAACTGTTTTTT.

This CDR3 is CASRRVTGGSYNSPLHF. As DNA, the CDR3 is TGTGCCAGCAGGCGGGTCACCGGGGGCTCCTATAATTCACCCCTCCACTTT. V and J are TRBV2 and TRBJ1-6; D may be TRBD1 (5 bases). CDR3 length: 17 residues. Trimming removed 6 bases from V and 0 bases from J, with 15 bases in between. The germline gives CDR1 SNHLY, CDR2 FYNNEI.

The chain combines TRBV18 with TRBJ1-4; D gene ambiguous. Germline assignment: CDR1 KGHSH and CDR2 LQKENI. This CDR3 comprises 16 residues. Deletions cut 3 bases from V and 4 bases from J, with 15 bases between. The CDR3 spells CASSPRTADLNEKLFF. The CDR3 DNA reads TGTGCCAGCTCACCCCGGACCGCCGACCTTAATGAAAAACTGTTTTTT.

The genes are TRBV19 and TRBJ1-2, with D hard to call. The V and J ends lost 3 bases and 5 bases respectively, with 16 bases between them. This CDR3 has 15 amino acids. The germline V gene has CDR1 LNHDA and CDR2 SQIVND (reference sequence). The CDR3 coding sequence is TGTGCCAGTAGTATTCACAAGGAAGAAGTATATGGCTACACCTTC. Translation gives CASSIHKEEVYGYTF.

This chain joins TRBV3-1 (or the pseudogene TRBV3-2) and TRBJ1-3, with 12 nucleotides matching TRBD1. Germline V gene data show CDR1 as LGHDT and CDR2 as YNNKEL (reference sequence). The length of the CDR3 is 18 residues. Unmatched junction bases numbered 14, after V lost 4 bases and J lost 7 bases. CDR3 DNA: TGTGCCAGCAGCCGCGGGGATTGGGGACAGGGGGCTCGGAACACCATATATTTT. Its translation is CASSRGDWGQGARNTIYF.

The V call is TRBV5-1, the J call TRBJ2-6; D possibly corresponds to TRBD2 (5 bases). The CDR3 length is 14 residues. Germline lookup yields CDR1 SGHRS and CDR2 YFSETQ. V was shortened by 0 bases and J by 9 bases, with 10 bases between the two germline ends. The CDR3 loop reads CASSLGSEGNVLTF. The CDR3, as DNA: TGCGCCAGCAGCTTGGGGTCCGAGGGCAACGTCCTGACTTTC.

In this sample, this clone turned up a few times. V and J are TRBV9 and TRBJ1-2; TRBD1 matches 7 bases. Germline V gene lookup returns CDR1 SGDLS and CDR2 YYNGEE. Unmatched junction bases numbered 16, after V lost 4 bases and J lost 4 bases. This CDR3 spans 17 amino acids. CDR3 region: CASSPGVGGAGGYGYTF. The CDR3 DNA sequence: TGTGCCAGCAGCCCCGGGGTAGGGGGCGCGGGGGGCTATGGCTACACCTTC.

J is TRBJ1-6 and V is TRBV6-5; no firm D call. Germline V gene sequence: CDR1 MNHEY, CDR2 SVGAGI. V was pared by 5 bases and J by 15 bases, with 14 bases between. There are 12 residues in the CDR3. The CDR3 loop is CASSPVSGNLHF. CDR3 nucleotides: TGTGCCAGCAGTCCCGTATCCGGAAACCTCCACTTT.

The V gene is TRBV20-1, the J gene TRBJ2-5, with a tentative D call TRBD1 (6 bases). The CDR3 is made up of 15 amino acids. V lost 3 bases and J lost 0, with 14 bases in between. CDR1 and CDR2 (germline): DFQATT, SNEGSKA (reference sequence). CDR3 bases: TGCAGTGCTAGTTCGCCGGGACATCACCAAGAGACCCAGTACTTC. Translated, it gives CSASSPGHHQETQYF.

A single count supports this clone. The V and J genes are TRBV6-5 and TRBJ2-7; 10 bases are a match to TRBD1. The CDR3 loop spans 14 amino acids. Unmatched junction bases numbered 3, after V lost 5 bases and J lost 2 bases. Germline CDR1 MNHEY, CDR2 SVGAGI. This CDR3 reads CASSKDRGAYEQYF. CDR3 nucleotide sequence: TGTGCCAGCAGTAAGGACAGGGGGGCCTACGAGCAGTACTTC.

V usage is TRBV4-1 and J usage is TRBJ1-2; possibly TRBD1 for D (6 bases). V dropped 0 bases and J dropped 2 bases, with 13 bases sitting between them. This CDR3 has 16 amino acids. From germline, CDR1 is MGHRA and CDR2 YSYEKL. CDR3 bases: TGCGCCAGCAGCCAAGATAGCGGGGGGCGCAACTATGGCTACACCTTC. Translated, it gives CASSQDSGGRNYGYTF.

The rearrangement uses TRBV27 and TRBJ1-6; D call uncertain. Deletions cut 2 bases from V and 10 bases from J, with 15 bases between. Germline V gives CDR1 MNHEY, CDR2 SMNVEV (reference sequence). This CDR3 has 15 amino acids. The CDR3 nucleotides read TGTGCCAGCAGTTTAGTGAGGGAATTTCACTCACCCCTCCACTTT. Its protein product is CASSLVREFHSPLHF.

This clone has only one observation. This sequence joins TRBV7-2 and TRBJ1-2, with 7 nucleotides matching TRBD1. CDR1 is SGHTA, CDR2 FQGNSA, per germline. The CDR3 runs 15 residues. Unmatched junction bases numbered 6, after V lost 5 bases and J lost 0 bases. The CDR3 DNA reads TGTGCCAGCAGCCAAAGCAGGGGGTCTAACTATGGCTACACCTTC. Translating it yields CASSQSRGSNYGYTF.

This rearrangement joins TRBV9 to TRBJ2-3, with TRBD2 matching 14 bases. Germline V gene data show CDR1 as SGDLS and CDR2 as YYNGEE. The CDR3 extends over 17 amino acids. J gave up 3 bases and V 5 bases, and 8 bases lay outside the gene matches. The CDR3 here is CASSRLAGGPGTDTQYF. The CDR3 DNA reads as TGTGCCAGCAGTCGACTAGCGGGGGGGCCCGGTACAGATACGCAGTATTTT.

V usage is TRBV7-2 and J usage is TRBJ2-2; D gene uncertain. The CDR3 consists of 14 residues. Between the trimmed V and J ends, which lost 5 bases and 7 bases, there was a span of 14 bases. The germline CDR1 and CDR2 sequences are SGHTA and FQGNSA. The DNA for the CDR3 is TGTGCCAGCAGCACTCAGGCGGTTGGCGGGGAGCTGTTTTTT. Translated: CASSTQAVGGELFF.

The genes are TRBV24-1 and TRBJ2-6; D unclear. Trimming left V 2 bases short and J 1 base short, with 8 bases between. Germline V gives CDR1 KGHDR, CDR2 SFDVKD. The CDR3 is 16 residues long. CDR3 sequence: CATSDSRFSGANVLTF. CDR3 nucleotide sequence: TGTGCCACCAGTGATTCCAGGTTTTCTGGGGCCAACGTCCTGACTTTC.

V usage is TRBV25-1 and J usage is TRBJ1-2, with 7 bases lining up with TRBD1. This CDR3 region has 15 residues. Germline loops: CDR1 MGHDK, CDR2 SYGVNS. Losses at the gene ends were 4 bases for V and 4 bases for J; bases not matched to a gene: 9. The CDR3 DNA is TGTGCCAGCAGTGCCCCCCTCGCAGGGGGCTATGGCTACACCTTC. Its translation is CASSAPLAGGYGYTF.

The CDR3 loop reads CASSQDLSTGGRYEQYF. In DNA, the CDR3 is TGCGCCAGCAGCCAAGATCTTAGCACAGGGGGTCGGTACGAGCAGTACTTC. This chain joins TRBV4-3 and TRBJ2-7; 8 bases align to TRBD1. Germline CDR1 reads LGHNA; CDR2 reads YSLEER. J was trimmed by 4 bases and V by 0 bases; bases with no gene match: 11. The CDR3 runs 17 residues.

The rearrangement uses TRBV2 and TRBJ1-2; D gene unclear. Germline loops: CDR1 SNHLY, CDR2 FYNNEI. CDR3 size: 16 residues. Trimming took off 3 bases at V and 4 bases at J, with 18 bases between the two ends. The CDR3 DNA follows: TGTGCCAGCAGTGATTCTGGGCCAGTGGGTTTCTATGGCTACACCTTC. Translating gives CASSDSGPVGFYGYTF.

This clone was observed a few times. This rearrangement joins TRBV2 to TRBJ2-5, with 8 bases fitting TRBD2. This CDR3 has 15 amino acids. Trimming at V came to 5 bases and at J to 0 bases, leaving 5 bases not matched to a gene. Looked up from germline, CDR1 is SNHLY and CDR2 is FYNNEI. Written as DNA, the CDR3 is TGTGCCAGCAGTAACGGGGGGGCGTACCAAGAGACCCAGTACTTC. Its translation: CASSNGGAYQETQYF.